These 20 T cell receptor beta chains originate from one sample sequenced in a study of identifying expanded T cells in peripheral blood. Repertoires were generated with immunoSEQ multiplex PCR, while TCRdb's copy carries only in-frame clones and drops some. The sample has around 56,000 clones, under 85% seen once; the top ten hold approximately 15%. The sample comprised blood. These receptor sequences come from a person between 18 and 75 years old in good health.

The chain employs TRBV4-1 and TRBJ1-3, with D uncertain. V was trimmed by 2 bases and J by 0 bases, leaving 8 bases between them. The CDR3 extends over 15 amino acids. CDR1 MGHRA and CDR2 YSYEKL come from the germline V gene. The CDR3 reads CASSQKASSGNTIYF. CDR3 nucleotides: TGCGCCAGCAGCCAAAAGGCCAGCTCTGGAAACACCATATATTTT.

The rearrangement uses TRBV10-2 and TRBJ2-5; the D is unclear. Germline CDR1 is WSHSY and CDR2 is SAAADI. V dropped 6 bases and J dropped 7 bases, with 12 bases sitting between them. The CDR3 totals 12 residues. The CDR3 DNA sequence: TGCGCCAGCAGGGGCCCTTCCTGGACCCAGTACTTC. This codes for CASRGPSWTQYF.

This chain uses TRBV7-3 with TRBJ1-2, with 7 bases that match TRBD1. The V gene end was trimmed by 5 bases and the J gene end by 0 bases; junction bases not matched to a gene: 6. From germline, CDR1 is SGHTA and CDR2 FQGTGA. The CDR3 runs to 15 residues. The CDR3 DNA reads TGTGCCAGCAGCCCACACGGGACAGCTAACTATGGCTACACCTTC. It encodes CASSPHGTANYGYTF.

This chain uses TRBV5-5 with TRBJ2-7, with unresolved D. Germline CDR1 is SGHKS and CDR2 is YYEKEE (reference sequence). V shed 2 bases and J shed 2 bases, with 14 bases lying between them. This CDR3 is 15 amino acids long. The CDR3 region has the DNA TGTGCCAGCAGCTTAGGTGTCGGAATCGCCTACGAGCAGTACTTC. Translated: CASSLGVGIAYEQYF.

V gene TRBV4-1 combines with J gene TRBJ1-1, with no clear D. The germline V gene encodes CDR1 MGHRA and CDR2 YSYEKL. The CDR3 consists of 20 residues. V lost 5 bases to trimming and J lost 3 bases, with 31 bases between them. For the CDR3, the DNA is TGCGCCAGCAGCAACCGCCCTTGGGGATATAAGGGTATTACGGACACTGAAGCTTTCTTT. This translates into CASSNRPWGYKGITDTEAFF.

The chain links TRBV5-4 to TRBJ2-3, with no clear D. The CDR3 runs 14 residues. Germline lookup yields CDR1 SGHNT and CDR2 YYREEE (reference sequence). The V end lost 4 bases, the J end lost 4 bases, and 13 bases lay between the germline ends. The DNA of the CDR3 is TGTGCCAGCAGCGCTCAAGTTAATCCAGATACGCAGTATTTT. This translates into CASSAQVNPDTQYF.

The chain combines TRBV21-1 with TRBJ2-4. TRBV21-1 is a known pseudogene. CDR3 length equals 19 residues. CDR3 protein: CASSTPLGQVGGFKTIQYF. The CDR3 region has the DNA TGTGCCAGCAGCACACCCTTAGGGCAGGTTGGGGGTTTCAAGACCATTCAGTACTTC.

The V and J genes are TRBV29-1 and TRBJ1-1; maybe TRBD1 (6 bases). The germline gives CDR1 SQVTM, CDR2 ANQGSEA. The CDR3 contains 14 residues. Trimming pared 2 bases from V and 1 base from J, leaving 11 bases between. The CDR3 reads CSVERWDKNTEAFF. As DNA, the CDR3 is TGCAGCGTTGAAAGATGGGACAAGAACACTGAAGCTTTCTTT.

The CDR3 is CASSLRSELAGAQETQYF. DNA of the CDR3: TGTGCCAGCAGTTTAAGGTCAGAACTAGCGGGGGCCCAAGAGACCCAGTACTTC. The V and J genes are TRBV27 and TRBJ2-5; 11 nucleotides match TRBD2. Germline loops: CDR1 MNHEY, CDR2 SMNVEV (reference sequence). V was pared by 2 bases and J by 1 base, with 9 bases of the junction left unmatched. The CDR3 totals 18 residues.

This clone was observed once. The V gene is TRBV25-1, the J gene TRBJ1-2, with 8 bases aligning to TRBD1. Germline V CDR1 and CDR2: MGHDK, SYGVNS. The junction had 9 bases not matched to a gene; V was cut back by 2 bases and J by 4 bases. CDR3 length: 16 residues. CDR3 loop: CASSEVGQGAPYGYTF. The CDR3 DNA reads as TGTGCCAGCAGTGAAGTGGGTCAGGGGGCTCCCTATGGCTACACCTTC.

V is TRBV7-2 and J is TRBJ1-1; D gene unclear. V was trimmed by 2 bases and J by 3 bases, leaving 13 bases between them. Germline V gene data show CDR1 as SGHTA and CDR2 as FQGNSA. The CDR3 sequence is 15 residues long. The CDR3 region has the DNA TGTGCCAGCAGCTTATTGGGCCGGGCAGACACTGAAGCTTTCTTT. Its protein product is CASSLLGRADTEAFF.

The chain uses TRBV29-1 and TRBJ1-2; D perhaps matches TRBD1 (5 bases). Germline V gene lookup returns CDR1 SQVTM and CDR2 ANQGSEA. Trimming took 2 bases from V and 0 from J, leaving 7 bases between them. The CDR3 has 13 amino acids. CDR3 in amino acids: CSVEFRANYGYTF. CDR3 coding DNA: TGCAGCGTTGAATTCAGGGCTAACTATGGCTACACCTTC.

The chain combines TRBV6-1 with TRBJ2-3, with D hard to call. Between the trimmed V and J ends, which lost 2 bases and 2 bases, there was a span of 11 bases. The germline V gene has CDR1 MNHNS and CDR2 SASEGT. The CDR3 length is 15 residues. The CDR3 is CASSEYTQYTDTQYF. In DNA form, the CDR3 reads TGTGCCAGCAGTGAATACACCCAATACACAGATACGCAGTATTTT.

This chain connects TRBV6-1 to TRBJ1-5, with TRBD1 matching 8 bases. Germline V CDR1 and CDR2: MNHNS, SASEGT. The trim removed 5 bases at V and 1 base at J, leaving 4 bases unmatched. CDR3 length: 15 residues. Here the CDR3 reads CASSPGTGSNQPQHF. The CDR3 region has the DNA TGTGCCAGCAGTCCAGGGACAGGAAGCAATCAGCCCCAGCATTTT.

This chain connects TRBV7-7 to TRBJ2-5; D possibly corresponds to TRBD2 (7 bases). Deletions cut 5 bases from V and 2 bases from J, with 15 bases between. The CDR3 covers 15 residues. From germline, CDR1 is SSHAT and CDR2 FNYEAQ (reference sequence). The DNA of the CDR3 is TGTGCCAGCAGCCCCCCGGGGGGCTGGCAAGAGACCCAGTACTTC. Its protein is CASSPPGGWQETQYF.

The gene calls are TRBV18 and TRBJ2-7; 12 positions match TRBD1. Trimming cost V 3 bases and J 5 bases; bases outside gene matches: 5. Germline CDR1 is KGHSH and CDR2 is LQKENI. This CDR3 region has 15 residues. This chain's CDR3 is CASSPGTGGFDEQYF. Here the CDR3 DNA reads TGTGCCAGCTCACCGGGGACAGGGGGCTTCGACGAGCAGTACTTC. Looking up the rest from reference TRBV18 and TRBJ2-7 gives the full variable domain: NAGVMQNPRHLVRRRGQEARLRCSPMKGHSHVYWYRQLPEEGLKFMVYLQKENIIDESGMPKERFSAEFPKEGPSILRIQQVVRGDSAAYFCASSPGTGGFDEQYFGPGTRLTVT.

V is TRBV7-9 and J is TRBJ1-1, with 7 positions matching TRBD1. The length of the CDR3 is 16 residues. CDR1 is SEHNR, CDR2 FQNEAQ, per germline (reference sequence). The trim removed 3 bases at V and 3 bases at J, leaving 10 bases unmatched. The CDR3: CASSLGPQGGDTEAFF. CDR3 DNA sequence: TGTGCCAGCAGCTTGGGACCCCAGGGGGGAGACACTGAAGCTTTCTTT.

This rearrangement joins TRBV7-3 to TRBJ1-2; D gene uncertain. Germline V gene sequence: CDR1 SGHTA, CDR2 FQGTGA. Trimming took 5 bases from V and 5 from J, leaving 12 bases between them. The CDR3 extends over 13 amino acids. This chain's CDR3 is CASSLIPGYGYTF. The CDR3 DNA reads TGTGCCAGCAGCCTTATTCCCGGGTATGGCTACACCTTC. Drawing the rest from reference TRBV7-3 and TRBJ1-2, the complete variable domain is GAGVSQTPSNKVTEKGKYVELRCDPISGHTALYWYRQSLGQGPEFLIYFQGTGAADDSGLPNDRFFAVRPEGSVSTLKIQRTERGDSAVYLCASSLIPGYGYTFGSGTRLTVV.

The CDR3: CASSPTGGSYEQYF. CDR3 bases: TGTGCCAGCAGCCCGACAGGGGGCTCCTACGAGCAGTACTTC. The rearrangement joins TRBV7-2 to TRBJ2-7, with 9 bases aligning to TRBD1. The CDR3 is made up of 14 amino acids. CDR1 and CDR2 (germline): SGHTA, FQGNSA. V shed 5 bases and J 0 bases; nucleotides not matched to a gene: 2. Variable domain in full (rest from reference TRBV7-2 and TRBJ2-7): GAGVSQSPSNKVTEKGKDVELRCDPISGHTALYWYRQSLGQGLEFLIYFQGNSAPDKSGLPSDRFSAERTGGSVSTLTIQRTQQEDSAVYLCASSPTGGSYEQYFGPGTRLTVT.

V gene TRBV7-3 combines with J gene TRBJ2-1; 8 nucleotides match TRBD2. Trimming at V came to 8 bases and at J to 0 bases, leaving 15 bases not matched to a gene. Per germline, CDR1 SGHTA and CDR2 FQGTGA. The CDR3 consists of 18 residues. In DNA form, the CDR3 reads TGTGCCAGCTGCACCAAGCGAGCGGGGGTGAGCTCCTACAATGAGCAGTTCTTC. This codes for CASCTKRAGVSSYNEQFF.